These 27 T cell receptor beta chains originate from one sample sequenced in a study of CD8 T cells in Susac syndrome. Reverse transcription used about 0.45 to 1 ug RNA and random hexamers. MiXCR, applied by TCRdb to the immunoSEQ multiplex PCR reads, yields one record per CDR3 protein. The sample lists some 150,000 distinct CDR3 sequences, 95% seen once, with 0.15% in the top ten. The sequencing input was CD8+ T cells from PBMCs. The receptor source for this set is a human donor with multiple sclerosis.

The genes are TRBV9 and TRBJ2-1; TRBD2 is a possible D gene (6 bases). The length of the CDR3 is 13 residues. With 4 bases removed from V and 7 bases from J, the gap between germline ends came to 12 bases. Looked up from germline, CDR1 is SGDLS and CDR2 is YYNGEE. CDR3 sequence: CASSPEGRNEQFF. The CDR3 nucleotides read TGTGCCAGCAGCCCTGAGGGGAGGAATGAGCAGTTCTTC.

This chain connects TRBV19 to TRBJ1-6; D call uncertain. Germline V lookup: CDR1 LNHDA, CDR2 SQIVND (reference sequence). V lost 5 bases and J lost 8, with 16 bases in between. This CDR3 is built from 15 residues. DNA for the CDR3: TGTGCCAGTAGTTCAGCGCCTCAGGCGTATTCACCCCTCCACTTT. As protein: CASSSAPQAYSPLHF.

The chain is built from TRBV20-1 and TRBJ2-1; 10 nucleotides match TRBD2. From germline, CDR1 is DFQATT and CDR2 SNEGSKA (reference sequence). The CDR3 covers 16 residues. V was clipped by 3 bases and J by 3 bases; unmatched bases: 8. This CDR3 reads CSARSQTSGDYNEQFF. The CDR3 coding sequence is TGCAGTGCTAGGAGCCAAACTAGCGGGGACTACAATGAGCAGTTCTTC.

V and J are TRBV29-1 and TRBJ1-1; a possible D gene is TRBD1 (6 bases). The length of the CDR3 is 15 residues. Trimming pared 2 bases from V and 1 base from J, leaving 14 bases between. Germline V lookup: CDR1 SQVTM, CDR2 ANQGSEA. The CDR3 nucleotides read TGCAGCGTTGAAACGTGGGACAACCCGAACACTGAAGCTTTCTTT. This translates into CSVETWDNPNTEAFF.

The chain combines TRBV27 with TRBJ2-1; D assignment may be TRBD1 or TRBD2 (5 bases each). The V end was cut by 0 bases, the J end by 4 bases, with 10 bases between. The CDR3 spans 15 residues. The germline V gene encodes CDR1 MNHEY and CDR2 SMNVEV (reference sequence). The CDR3 DNA is TGTGCCAGCAGTTTATCGCTGGGGACGTACAATGAGCAGTTCTTC. Protein: CASSLSLGTYNEQFF.

CDR3 sequence (DNA): TGCACCAGCAGCTACCGGGGGGCGACTTGGGATACGCAGTATTTT. Amino acids: CTSSYRGATWDTQYF. The V and J genes are TRBV1 and TRBJ2-3; TRBD1 is taken as the D call from the table, unchecked against the DNA. TRBV1 is a listed pseudogene. The CDR3 runs 15 residues.

This chain joins TRBV23-1 and TRBJ2-5, with D possibly being TRBD1 or TRBD2 (6 bases each). TRBV23-1 is noted as an ORF with a role that remains uncertain. V gave up 6 bases and J gave up 1 base, with 15 bases separating them. The CDR3 contains 15 residues. The CDR3 region is CASSPEGGPQETQYF. The CDR3 DNA is TGCGCCAGCAGCCCCGAAGGGGGGCCCCAAGAGACCCAGTACTTC.

The chain links TRBV9 to TRBJ2-2; tentatively, D is TRBD1 (6 bases). Germline V gene sequence: CDR1 SGDLS, CDR2 YYNGEE. V gave up 0 bases and J gave up 4 bases, with 10 bases separating them. This CDR3 is 15 amino acids long. The CDR3 region has the DNA TGTGCCAGCAGCGTAGACAGGGCACCCACCGGGGAGCTGTTTTTT. This translates into CASSVDRAPTGELFF.

V gene TRBV5-4 combines with J gene TRBJ2-7, with 9 positions matching TRBD1. This CDR3 comprises 14 residues. V gave up 2 bases and J gave up 3 bases; unmatched junction bases: 3. Germline assignment: CDR1 SGHNT and CDR2 YYREEE (reference sequence). This chain's CDR3 is CASSFGTGNYEQYF. The CDR3 bases are TGTGCCAGCAGCTTTGGGACAGGGAACTACGAGCAGTACTTC. Supplemented by reference TRBV5-4 and TRBJ2-7, the full variable domain reads ETGVTQSPTHLIKTRGQQVTLRCSSQSGHNTVSWYQQALGQGPQFIFQYYREEENGRGNFPPRFSGLQFPNYSSELNVNALELDDSALYLCASSFGTGNYEQYFGPGTRLTVT.

V usage is TRBV29-1 and J usage is TRBJ1-4, with D tentatively TRBD1 (5 bases). There are 13 residues in the CDR3. The V end lost 0 bases, the J end lost 6 bases, and 8 bases lay between the germline ends. Germline-derived CDR1 and CDR2 are SQVTM and ANQGSEA. The CDR3 sequence: CSVEDREDEKLFF. CDR3 coding DNA: TGCAGCGTTGAAGACAGGGAGGATGAAAAACTGTTTTTT. Full variable domain (rest looked up from reference TRBV29-1 and TRBJ1-4): SAVISQKPSRDICQRGTSLTIQCQVDSQVTMMFWYRQQPGQSLTLIATANQGSEATYESGFVIDKFPISRPNLTFSTLTVSNMSPEDSSIYLCSVEDREDEKLFFGSGTQLSVL.

Only a few counts were recorded for this clonotype. The chain employs TRBV29-1 and TRBJ2-1; 8 positions match TRBD2. The CDR3 totals 15 residues. Germline V gives CDR1 SQVTM, CDR2 ANQGSEA. Trimming removed 1 base from V and 5 bases from J; junction bases left unmatched: 7. The chain's CDR3 is CSVEVRGARNNEQFF. Written as DNA, the CDR3 is TGCAGCGTTGAAGTGCGGGGGGCCAGAAACAATGAGCAGTTCTTC.

V usage is TRBV20-1 and J usage is TRBJ2-3, with D uncertain. Trimming removed 4 bases from V and 8 bases from J, with 22 bases in between. CDR1 is DFQATT, CDR2 SNEGSKA, per germline (reference sequence). This CDR3 is 15 amino acids long. The CDR3 nucleotides read TGCAGTGCTACAAGGGTGCAGACTCTAGAGTTTACGCAGTATTTT. Its translation: CSATRVQTLEFTQYF.

The chain joins TRBV11-2 to TRBJ2-3, with 10 bases that match TRBD2. The CDR3 runs to 16 residues. Germline-derived CDR1 and CDR2 are SGHAT and FQNNGV. J gave up 6 bases and V 5 bases, and 11 bases lay outside the gene matches. This chain's CDR3 is CASSPPLAGFHDTQYF. The CDR3 DNA sequence: TGTGCCAGCAGCCCACCACTAGCGGGGTTCCACGATACGCAGTATTTT.

The chain employs TRBV20-1 and TRBJ2-7; D is unresolved. The CDR3 length is 12 residues. Trimming left V 2 bases short and J 4 bases short, with 9 bases between. Looked up from germline, CDR1 is DFQATT and CDR2 is SNEGSKA (reference sequence). The CDR3 here is CSARRSGYEQYF. CDR3 bases: TGCAGTGCTAGACGGAGTGGGTACGAGCAGTACTTC.

This chain connects TRBV6-5 to TRBJ2-7; TRBD1 matches at 8 bases. CDR3 size: 17 residues. The germline V gene encodes CDR1 MNHEY and CDR2 SVGAGI. Trimming at V came to 0 bases and at J to 4 bases, leaving 11 bases not matched to a gene. As DNA, the CDR3 is TGTGCCAGCAGTTACTCGTTTCTTCAGGGGGCGAGATACGAGCAGTACTTC. It codes for CASSYSFLQGARYEQYF.

The CDR3 coding sequence is TGTGCCAGCAGTCCAGGGTCGATCTCCTACGAGCAGTACGTC. Residues: CASSPGSISYEQYV. The chain employs TRBV13 and TRBJ2-7; D is perhaps TRBD1 (5 bases). CDR1 is PRHDT and CDR2 is FYEKMQ in the germline V gene (reference sequence). With 6 bases removed from V and 0 bases from J, the gap between germline ends came to 12 bases. The CDR3 has 14 amino acids.

The chain links TRBV5-1 to TRBJ2-2; D may be TRBD2 (6 bases). Trimming removed 2 bases from V and 0 bases from J, with 11 bases in between. The germline CDR1 and CDR2 sequences are SGHRS and YFSETQ. This CDR3 is built from 16 residues. DNA of the CDR3: TGCGCCAGCAGCTTAGGGAGGACTCCGAACACCGGGGAGCTGTTTTTT. This encodes CASSLGRTPNTGELFF.

With respect to this clonotype: Because the CDR3's place on the DNA is in doubt, the DNA is left out and the CDR3 is given as listed by TCRdb. This rearrangement joins TRBV30 to TRBJ2-1; the table names TRBD1, a call not compared with the DNA. Germline V lookup: CDR1 GTSNPN, CDR2 SVGIG (reference sequence). The CDR3 contains 12 residues when both ends are counted. Here the CDR3 reads CAWGVGSGSKFF.

This clonotype was observed a few times. The V gene is TRBV3-1, the J gene TRBJ2-5; D gene unclear. CDR1 is LGHDT, CDR2 YNNKEL, per germline (reference sequence). V was shortened by 2 bases and J by 1 base, with 5 bases between the two germline ends. The CDR3 has 13 residues. The CDR3 region is CASSQPPQETQYF. CDR3 DNA: TGTGCCAGCAGCCAACCCCCCCAAGAGACCCAGTACTTC.

The rearrangement uses TRBV29-1 and TRBJ2-2; D is unclear. The CDR3 loop spans 12 amino acids. CDR1 SQVTM and CDR2 ANQGSEA come from the germline V gene. With 7 bases removed from V and 4 bases from J, the gap between germline ends came to 10 bases. The CDR3 DNA reads TGCAGCGCTGCTCTGCGCACCGGGGAGCTGTTTTTT. Encoded protein: CSAALRTGELFF.

The chain carries TRBV21-1 and TRBJ1-3; no DNA check was done on the table's D call, TRBD1. TRBV21-1 is a listed pseudogene. The CDR3 runs to 18 residues. CDR3 coding DNA: TGTGCCAGCAGCAAAGAGTTGGCACAGGGTAAGAAGGGAAACACCATATATTTT. As protein: CASSKELAQGKKGNTIYF.

V gene TRBV27 combines with J gene TRBJ2-7, with D perhaps matching TRBD1 (7 bases). V lost 4 bases, J lost 1 base, and 11 bases lay in between. The CDR3 is 14 residues long. Germline V CDR1 and CDR2: MNHEY, SMNVEV (reference sequence). The CDR3 region is CASSWAGGSYEQYV. The CDR3, as DNA: TGTGCCAGCAGTTGGGCAGGGGGGTCCTACGAGCAGTACGTC.

This chain connects TRBV27 to TRBJ2-2; D gene uncertain. Trimming stripped 5 bases from V and 2 bases from J, with 12 bases between. Looked up from germline, CDR1 is MNHEY and CDR2 is SMNVEV (reference sequence). This CDR3 comprises 15 residues. As DNA, the CDR3 is TGTGCCAGCAGTCCAGTTCCCTACAACACCGGGGAGCTGTTTTTT. This gives the protein CASSPVPYNTGELFF.

The chain links TRBV4-2 to TRBJ1-2; D not certain. The CDR3 length is 14 residues. Germline V lookup: CDR1 LGHNA, CDR2 YNFKEQ. Deletions cut 0 bases from V and 4 bases from J, with 9 bases between. The CDR3 nucleotides are TGTGCCAGCAGCCAAGAGAGGTCAGGCTATGGCTACACCTTC. It codes for CASSQERSGYGYTF.

The sample holds one count of this clonotype. The genes are TRBV13 and TRBJ1-1; D remains unclear. The V gene lost 2 bases and the J gene lost 6 bases, with 7 bases spanning the gap. The CDR3 sequence is 12 residues long. CDR1 is PRHDT, CDR2 FYEKMQ, per germline (reference sequence). The CDR3 nucleotides are TGTGCCAGCAGCTTATTTGGGGCTGAAGCTTTCTTT. It translates to CASSLFGAEAFF.

The chain uses TRBV6-5 and TRBJ1-1; a possible D gene is TRBD1 (5 bases). Germline V gene data show CDR1 as MNHEY and CDR2 as SVGAGI. V gave up 8 bases and J gave up 2 bases, with 12 bases separating them. The CDR3 consists of 13 residues. CDR3 in DNA: TGTGCCAGCGGTCCGGGGGTCAACACTGAAGCTTTCTTT. The encoded protein is CASGPGVNTEAFF.

The chain combines TRBV29-1 with TRBJ1-2; 12 positions match TRBD1. The CDR3 is 14 residues long. The germline gives CDR1 SQVTM, CDR2 ANQGSEA. After removal of 3 bases from V and 4 bases from J, the junction contained 3 bases not matched to a gene. CDR3 nucleotide sequence: TGCAGCGTTGAGGGACAGGGGGCTCTCTATGGCTACACCTTC. This encodes CSVEGQGALYGYTF.